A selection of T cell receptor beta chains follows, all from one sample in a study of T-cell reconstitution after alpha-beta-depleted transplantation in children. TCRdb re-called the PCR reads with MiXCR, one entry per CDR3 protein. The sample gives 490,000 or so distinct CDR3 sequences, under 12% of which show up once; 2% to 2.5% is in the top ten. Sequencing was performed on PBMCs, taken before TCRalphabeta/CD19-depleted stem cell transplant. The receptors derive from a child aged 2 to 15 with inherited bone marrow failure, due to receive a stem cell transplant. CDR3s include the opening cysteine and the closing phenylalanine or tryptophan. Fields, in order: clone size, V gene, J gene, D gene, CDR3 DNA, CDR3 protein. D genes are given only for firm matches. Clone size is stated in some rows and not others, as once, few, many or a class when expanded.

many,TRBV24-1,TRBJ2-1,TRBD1,TGTGCCACCAGTGACACGGGACAGGGGAGCGGTGAGCAGTTCTTC,CATSDTGQGSGEQFF
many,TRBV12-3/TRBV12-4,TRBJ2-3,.,TGTGCCAGCAGTTTAGTTTGGCCTAGCACAGATACGCAGTATTTT,CASSLVWPSTDTQYF
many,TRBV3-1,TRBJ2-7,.,TGTGCCAGCAGCCAAGAAGGGGGACGGAACTACGAGCAGTACTTC,CASSQEGGRNYEQYF
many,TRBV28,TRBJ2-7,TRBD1,TGTGCCAGCAGGGGTCCATACAGGGGCCCAGTCCCCTACGAGCAGTACTTC,CASRGPYRGPVPYEQYF
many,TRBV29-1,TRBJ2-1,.,TGCAGCGTTCACAATAGCGGTGGAGGGCCTTCAGACAATGAGCAGTTCTTC,CSVHNSGGGPSDNEQFF
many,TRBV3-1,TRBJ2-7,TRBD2,TGTGCCAGCAGCCAAGTACTAGCGGGAGGCGAGCAGTACTTC,CASSQVLAGGEQYF
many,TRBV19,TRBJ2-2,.,TGTGCCAGCAACCCCGGGCCGAACACCGGGGAGCTGTTTTTT,CASNPGPNTGELFF
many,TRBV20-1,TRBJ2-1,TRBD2,TGCAGTGCTAGAGATCATGGGACTAGCGGGAGAGCCCCCTACAATGAGCAGTTCTTC,CSARDHGTSGRAPYNEQFF
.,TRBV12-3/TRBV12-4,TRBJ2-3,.,TGTGCCAGCGAGAGGACCACCTTCACAGATACGCAGTATTTT,CASERTTFTDTQYF
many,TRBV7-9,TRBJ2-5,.,TGTGCCAGCACCCCCGAAGGCACAGATCAAGAGACCCAGTACTTC,CASTPEGTDQETQYF
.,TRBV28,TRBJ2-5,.,TGTGCCAGCAGTCAATATTTCGGGTCCCTGAGGGAGACCCAGTACTTC,CASSQYFGSLRETQYF
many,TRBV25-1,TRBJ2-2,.,TGTGCCAGCAGTGGACTTTCTGCCAACACCGGGGAGCTGTTTTTT,CASSGLSANTGELFF
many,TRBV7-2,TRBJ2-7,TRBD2,TGTGCCAGCAGCACGCTAGCGGGGTTAGGCTCCTACGAGCAGTACTTC,CASSTLAGLGSYEQYF
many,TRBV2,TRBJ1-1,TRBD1,TGTGCCGGGGGGGACAGGGCCCCTGAAGCTTTCTTT,CAGGDRAPEAFF
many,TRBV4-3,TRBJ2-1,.,TGCGCCAGCAGCCAAGATAGGCACATTGAGCAGTTCTTC,CASSQDRHIEQFF